This T cell receptor beta chain was profiled in a study of blood T cells in healthy people across ages. The individuals who served as donors were healthy Caucasians living in Russia, aged about 6 to 95. There were at least 5.5 micrograms of total RNA extracted from every sample. Together with a sample-barcoded 5' primer, a J-beta primer mix was included in a second PCR lasting about 6 to 11 cycles. TCRdb analysed the 5' RACE reads with MiXCR anew, one entry per CDR3 protein. The data contain almost 300,000 distinct CDR3 sequences, 25% to 30% of them singletons. J was trimmed by 7 bases and V by 6 bases; bases with no gene match: 8. CDR1 is SQVTM, CDR2 ANQGSEA, per germline. The CDR3 length is 15 residues. This clonotype occurred many times.

Sequencing was performed on blood. This sequence originates from a woman aged 70-85 years in good health. This chain joins TRBV29-1 and TRBJ2-1, with 14 bases matching TRBD2. The CDR3 protein is CSVDTGLAGENEQFF. The CDR3 bases are TGCAGCGTCGACACGGGACTAGCGGGAGAAAATGAGCAGTTCTTC.